The clone carrying this T cell receptor (beta chain) was detected only a few times. The antigen remains undetermined. The data derive from a study of OX40 agonist ivuxolimab in advanced cancers. The wider study: The dose-escalation group included hepatocellular carcinoma, melanoma, renal cell carcinoma and head and neck cancer.

In germline, CDR1 is MGHRA, CDR2 YSYEKL. This CDR3 comprises 15 residues. The V segment lost 7 bases and the J segment 2 bases; nucleotides outside the gene matches: 6. Study-wide results and caveats: CD8+ T cells averaged more expanded clones than CD4+.

Data came from immunoSEQ multiplex PCR; TCRdb stores just in-frame clones and leaves some out. The repertoire has tens of thousands of clones, roughly 85% of them found once; the top ten carry 15% to 20%. Sequencing was performed on CD4+ or CD8+ T cells sorted from blood, taken in a trial of the OX40 agonist ivuxolimab. The source is an adult with an advanced solid tumor such as melanoma, head and neck, liver or kidney cancer. This chain uses TRBV4-1 with TRBJ2-1; TRBD2 matches 9 bases. CDR3 sequence: CASTAGGLAYNEQFF. The CDR3 nucleotides read TGCGCCAGCACAGCGGGGGGACTAGCCTACAATGAGCAGTTCTTC.